The 3 T cell receptor beta chains given below trace back to one sample, sequenced in a study of OX40 agonist ivuxolimab in advanced cancers. The assay was immunoSEQ multiplex PCR, and TCRdb's table has in-frame clones only and misses some. Of roughly 82,000 clones in the sample, about 90% were seen once. The sequencing here drew on CD4+ or CD8+ T cells sorted from blood, taken in a trial of the OX40 agonist ivuxolimab. The receptors shown here come from an adult with an advanced solid tumor such as melanoma, head and neck, liver or kidney cancer.

The chain has TRBV7-2 and TRBJ1-3; 7 bases are shared with TRBD1. Germline V CDR1 and CDR2: SGHTA, FQGNSA. V shed 3 bases, J shed 3 bases, and the junction held 8 bases outside the gene matches. This CDR3 region has 16 residues. In DNA form, the CDR3 reads TGTGCCAGCAGCTTTCGCACAGGGGCGGGTGGAAACACCATATATTTT. Its translation is CASSFRTGAGGNTIYF.

The V call is TRBV6-1, the J call TRBJ2-7; D gene ambiguous. CDR1 MNHNS and CDR2 SASEGT come from the germline V gene. The CDR3 is made up of 12 amino acids. The V gene lost 6 bases and the J gene lost 4 bases, with 10 bases spanning the gap. DNA of the CDR3: TGTGCCAGCAGATCCACCGTTTACGAGCAGTACTTC. Translation gives CASRSTVYEQYF.

The sample holds one count of this clone. The V call is TRBV11-2, the J call TRBJ2-7, with a tentative D call TRBD2 (5 bases). The CDR3 is 15 residues long. V was trimmed by 2 bases and J by 2 bases, leaving 13 bases between them. Germline V gene lookup returns CDR1 SGHAT and CDR2 FQNNGV. CDR3: CASSLNEGFTYEQYF. CDR3 nucleotides: TGTGCCAGCAGCTTAAACGAGGGATTCACCTACGAGCAGTACTTC.